The T cell receptor beta chain under discussion was sequenced for a study of beta chain features in type 1 diabetes. Since all of the isolated RNA was reverse transcribed, expressed TCRB transcripts were what got sequenced. Sequencing used immunoSEQ multiplex PCR; TCRdb keeps in-frame clones, though not all of them. The sample lists around 650,000 clones, approximately 13% occurring once. V dropped 7 bases and J dropped 1 base, with 9 bases sitting between them. CDR1 and CDR2 (germline): SQVTM, ANQGSEA. The CDR3 spans 12 residues. General study points: People with Type 1 diabetes carried modestly yet significantly shorter TCRB CDR3s in all four CD4+ subsets. Whether TCRB rearrangement is influenced by HLA type went unresolved here.

As regards this clone: Its matching antigen is unknown.

The sequencing sample was made of naive CD4+ T cells from blood. The receptor's source is a man younger than 45 with type 1 diabetes. The chain is built from TRBV29-1 and TRBJ2-3, with unresolved D. CDR3 nucleotides: TGCAGCGGCCATACAGGCACAGATACGCAGTATTTT. This gives the protein CSGHTGTDTQYF.